This T cell receptor beta chain was captured by sequencing in a study of shared clonotypes between healthy human individuals. Evenly divided among several immunoSEQ plates was the genomic DNA of each subset. TCRdb's table, derived via immunoSEQ multiplex PCR, lists solely in-frame clones and lacks some. Of under 1,900,000 clones in the sample, approximately 98.5% were seen once. Only Caucasian adults living in Nashville, Tennessee served as donors. The sample comprised naive CD4+ T cells sorted from blood. This sample's subset: CD45RA+ positively selected. This sequence originates from a man aged 25-45 years in good health.

CDR3 nucleotides: TGTGCCAGCAGCCCGATTCAGGGGAACACTGAAGCTTTCTTT. Translating it yields CASSPIQGNTEAFF. This sequence joins TRBV5-5 and TRBJ1-1, with TRBD1 as a possible D gene (5 bases). The CDR3 has 14 residues. V gave up 4 bases and J gave up 1 base, with 11 bases separating them. Per germline, CDR1 SGHKS and CDR2 YYEKEE (reference sequence).